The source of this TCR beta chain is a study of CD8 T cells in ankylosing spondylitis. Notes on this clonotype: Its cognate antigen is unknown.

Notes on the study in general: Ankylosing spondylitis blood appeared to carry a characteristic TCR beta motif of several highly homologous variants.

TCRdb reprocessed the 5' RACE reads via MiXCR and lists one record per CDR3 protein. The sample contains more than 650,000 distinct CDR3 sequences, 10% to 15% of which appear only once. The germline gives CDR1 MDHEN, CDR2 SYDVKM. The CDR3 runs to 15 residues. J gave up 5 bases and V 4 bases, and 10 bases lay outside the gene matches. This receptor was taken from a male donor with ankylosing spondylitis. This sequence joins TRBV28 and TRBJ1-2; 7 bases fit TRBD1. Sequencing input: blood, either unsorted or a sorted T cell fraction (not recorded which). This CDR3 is CASSSLQGSWYGYTF. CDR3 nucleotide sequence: TGTGCCAGCAGTTCCCTACAGGGGTCTTGGTATGGCTACACCTTC.